This T cell receptor beta chain originates from a study of T cell repertoires in cytomegalovirus infection (dated by TCRdb to between 2017 and 2020). Looking at the study overall: Alongside well-studied HLA-B-restricted epitopes, the peptide stimulations were aimed at recently identified HLA-C-restricted CMV epitopes, whose presentation resists viral immunomodulation. The HLA type of each donor mattered for the analysis, because public TCR beta signatures pointed to carriage of CMV infection along with the matching HLA type.

This clonotype has more than one count but fewer than ten. This clone's antigen is unknown. Base-call qualities are not available, and no considerably larger clone is one nucleotide away. The full study reports these points: In both this cohort and an independent cohort of approximately 350 donors, the cumulative frequency of public TCR beta family members distinguished carriers of CMV infection plus the relevant HLA type. The ex vivo response was dominated by HLA-C-restricted CMV-specific TCR beta clonotypes, and the single most frequent clonotype in two of eight donors was supplied by these HLA-C-restricted clonotypes.

What the treatment or condition label conveys for this sample: in vitro stimulation with specific CMV peptide epitopes to enrich CMV-specific T cells. Reads for this sample came from an Illumina HiSeq 1500. TCRdb reanalyzed the raw reads on its own, using fastp at Q25 for trimming and MiXCR for clone calling, and kept in-frame beta chains. Each CDR3 protein appears once, grouped with its most common genes and DNA. The sample table records approximately 310,000 distinct CDR3 sequences; 20% to 25% of these occur just once. The biggest ten clones account for more than 10% of the sample. This clonotype originated in a human donor in good health (CMV status not recorded). Some clones in this sample may be carry-over from other donors' samples. The starting material was cultured PBMCs, obtained from culture after CMV antigen stimulation.

The CDR3 region reads CASSIDAGVETQYF. The nucleotides are TGTGCCAGTAGTATAGACGCGGGAGTGGAGACCCAGTACTTC. Recombination connected TRBV19 to TRBJ2-5; 7 bases in the junction line up with TRBD2. The germline V gene (reference sequence) provides CDR1 LNHDA and CDR2 SQIVND. Counted from cysteine to phenylalanine, this CDR3 has 14 amino acids. The kept DNA is CDR3 alone, 42 bases in frame from the first base. The germline V and J ends show losses of 0 bases and 5 bases respectively, and no gene match explains 3 bases of the junction. Outside the CDR3, residues come from the reference TRBV19 and TRBJ2-5 proteins, so the full variable domain is: DGGITQSPKYLFRKEGQNVTLSCEQNLNHDAMYWYRQDPGQGLRLIYYSQIVNDFQKGDIAEGYSVSREKKESFPLTVTSAQKNPTAFYLCASSIDAGVETQYFGPGTRLLVL.